This T cell receptor (beta chain) was retrieved from a study of CD4 and CD8 cells across lung adenocarcinoma regions. CDR1 WNHNN and CDR2 SYGVQD come from the germline V gene (reference sequence). CDR3 length: 14 residues. TCRdb independently ran MiXCR on the PCR reads; one entry per CDR3 protein. The data show some 20,000 distinct CDR3 sequences, roughly half seen once. Donors had localized lung adenocarcinoma, a non-small cell lung cancer. This receptor was identified in a female donor with lung adenocarcinoma. The CD4 and CD8 labels of this study may be unreliable. The chain employs TRBV10-1 and TRBJ2-4, with D perhaps matching TRBD1 or TRBD2 (5 bases each). Sequenced: CD8+ T cells from the center of a lung tumor. The CDR3 nucleotides are TGCGGCGGCTCGGGGCGGCGAGCCACAGATATGCAGTACTTC. This codes for CGGSGRRATDMQYF.